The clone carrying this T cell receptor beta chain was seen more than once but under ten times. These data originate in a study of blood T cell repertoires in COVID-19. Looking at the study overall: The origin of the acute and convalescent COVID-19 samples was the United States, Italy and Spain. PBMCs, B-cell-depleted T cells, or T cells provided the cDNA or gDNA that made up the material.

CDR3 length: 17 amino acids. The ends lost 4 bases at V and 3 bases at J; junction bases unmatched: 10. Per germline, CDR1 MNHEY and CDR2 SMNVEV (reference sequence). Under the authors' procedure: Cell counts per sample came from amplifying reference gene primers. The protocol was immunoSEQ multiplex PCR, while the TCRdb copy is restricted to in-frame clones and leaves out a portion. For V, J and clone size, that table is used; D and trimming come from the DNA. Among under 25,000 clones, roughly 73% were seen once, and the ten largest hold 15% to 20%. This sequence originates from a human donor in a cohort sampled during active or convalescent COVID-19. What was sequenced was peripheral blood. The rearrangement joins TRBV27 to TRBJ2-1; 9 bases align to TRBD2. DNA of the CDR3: TGTGCCAGCAGTTCCTCCCGACTAGCGGACAACTACAATGAGCAGTTCTTC. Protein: CASSSSRLADNYNEQFF.